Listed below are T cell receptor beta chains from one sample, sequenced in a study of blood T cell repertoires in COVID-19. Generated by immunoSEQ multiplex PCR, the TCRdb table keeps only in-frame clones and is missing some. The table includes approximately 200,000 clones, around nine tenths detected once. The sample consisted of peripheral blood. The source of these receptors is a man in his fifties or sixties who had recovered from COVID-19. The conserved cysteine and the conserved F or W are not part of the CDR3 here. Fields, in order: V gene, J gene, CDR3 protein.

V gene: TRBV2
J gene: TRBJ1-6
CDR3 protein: ASSETVKSPLH

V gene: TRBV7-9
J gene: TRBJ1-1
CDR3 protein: ASSLGGWSTEAF

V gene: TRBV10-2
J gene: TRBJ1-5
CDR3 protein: ASSEARGSQPQH

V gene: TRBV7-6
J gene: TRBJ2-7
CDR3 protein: ASSRLTSARIYEQY

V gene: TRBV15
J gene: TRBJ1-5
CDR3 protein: ATRAGTTNQPQH

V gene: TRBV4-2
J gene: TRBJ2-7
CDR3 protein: ASSQGLHEGYEQY

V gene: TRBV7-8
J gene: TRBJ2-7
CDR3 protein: ASSLAFGGGHSYEQY

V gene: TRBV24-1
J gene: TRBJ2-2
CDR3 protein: ATSDRARTGELF

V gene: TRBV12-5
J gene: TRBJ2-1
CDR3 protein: ASGLVMGQYNEQF

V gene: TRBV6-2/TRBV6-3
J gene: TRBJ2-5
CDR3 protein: ASSSSVTQY

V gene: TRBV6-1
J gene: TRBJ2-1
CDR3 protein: ASSEVAGGPLNQF

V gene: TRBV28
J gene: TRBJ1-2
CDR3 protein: ASTIRTGTGYT

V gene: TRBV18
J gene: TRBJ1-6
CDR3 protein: ASSPSGLDSPLH

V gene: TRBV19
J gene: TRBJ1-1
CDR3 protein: ASSIDGYRGHTEAF

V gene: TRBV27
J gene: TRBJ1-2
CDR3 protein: ASSLLRSSSNYGYT

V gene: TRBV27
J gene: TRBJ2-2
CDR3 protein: ASSSGLAGGRGELF

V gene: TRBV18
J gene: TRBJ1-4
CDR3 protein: ASSPQAPAGRGEKLF

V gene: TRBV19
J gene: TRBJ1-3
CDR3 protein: ASSDDRFSGNTIY

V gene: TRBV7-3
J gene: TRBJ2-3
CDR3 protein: ASSSSSSSTDTQY

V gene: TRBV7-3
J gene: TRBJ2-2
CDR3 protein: ASSEGLAGGGELF

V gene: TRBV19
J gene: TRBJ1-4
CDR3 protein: ASRLTGLDEKLF

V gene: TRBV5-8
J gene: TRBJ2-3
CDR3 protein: ASSLVGTQY

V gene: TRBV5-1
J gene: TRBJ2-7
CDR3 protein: ASSWAPGTELYEQY

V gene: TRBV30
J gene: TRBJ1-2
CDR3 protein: AWSGGGRHGYT

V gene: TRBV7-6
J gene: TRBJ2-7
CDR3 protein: ASSYRRGEQY

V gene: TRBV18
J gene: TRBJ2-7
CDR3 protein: ASSPGGGDEQY

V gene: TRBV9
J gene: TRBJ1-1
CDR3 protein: ASSVEWDKSEAF

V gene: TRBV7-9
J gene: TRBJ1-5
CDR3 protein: ASSPLGSEVSNQPQH

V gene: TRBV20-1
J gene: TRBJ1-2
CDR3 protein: SAGRDGGYT

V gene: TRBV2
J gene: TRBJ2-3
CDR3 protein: ASRFSGGGMRSTDTQY